The present TCR beta chain was sequenced within a study of shared clonotypes between healthy human individuals. Division of CD4+ cells produced a CD45RA+ naive subset and a CD45RA-negative memory subset. Data came from immunoSEQ multiplex PCR; TCRdb stores just in-frame clones and leaves some out. The repertoire holds about 1.5 million clones, with 98% as singletons. Study-wide points: Rarefaction showed that sequencing of sorted subsets was incomplete (despite large depth). Some clonotypes were shared by all four sorted-subset donors, while others were not shared. The non-shared ones had lower generation probabilities than the shared ones.

With respect to this clone: The antigen is unknown.

The sequence came from a man younger than 45 in good health. The material sequenced was naive CD4+ T cells sorted from blood. Indicated subset: CD45RA+ positively selected.

CDR3 in amino acids: CASRVGQGPYEQYF. The DNA of the CDR3 is TGTGCCAGCAGAGTAGGACAGGGACCCTACGAGCAGTACTTC. The chain couples TRBV28 to TRBJ2-7; 8 nucleotides align to TRBD1. CDR1 and CDR2 (germline): MDHEN, SYDVKM. The CDR3 runs 14 residues. With 6 bases clipped from V and 2 bases from J, the junction kept 6 bases outside the gene matches.